Shown below are 8 T cell receptor beta chains from a single sample sequenced in a study of blood T cells in healthy people across ages. For the second PCR, which ran for about 6 to 11 cycles, a sample-barcoded 5' primer and a J-beta primer mix were used. TCRdb reprocessed the 5' RACE reads with MiXCR, giving one entry per CDR3 protein. The top ten hold 7.7% of the sample, which has some 1.5 million distinct CDR3 sequences, about 30% seen once. The material sequenced was blood. These TCRs come from a woman aged 25 to 39 in good health.

V is TRBV6-6 and J is TRBJ1-1; a weak D match, TRBD1 (6 bases). The CDR3 consists of 15 residues. The V and J ends lost 6 bases and 3 bases respectively, with 17 bases between them. Germline assignment: CDR1 MNHNY and CDR2 SVGAGI (reference sequence). The CDR3 bases are TGTGCCAGCAGCTCCGGGGGGCGCGGAGACACTGAAGCTTTCTTT. Its translation: CASSSGGRGDTEAFF.

The rearrangement links TRBV19 to TRBJ2-1; either TRBD1 or TRBD2 may fit D (5 bases each). This CDR3 has 14 amino acids. In germline, CDR1 is LNHDA, CDR2 SQIVND (reference sequence). The ends were cut back, 2 bases at V and 5 bases at J, with 10 bases in the middle. The CDR3 DNA follows: TGTGCCAGTAGTATATTGGGACGGGACAATGAGCAGTTCTTC. This codes for CASSILGRDNEQFF.

Regarding this clonotype: A read error may produce the germline difference seen at one junction end. The genes are TRBV20-1 and TRBJ2-3, with 7 positions matching TRBD2. Germline V gene sequence: CDR1 DFQATT, CDR2 SNEGSKA (reference sequence). CDR3 size: 15 residues. The CDR3 loop is CSASSASGPTDTQYF. The CDR3 nucleotides read TGCAGTGCTAGTTCCGCTAGCGGTCCCACAGACACGCAGTATTTT.

A note on this clonotype: A single base separates this from a much larger clone, so it may be a read error. J is TRBJ2-7 and V is TRBV12-3 or TRBV12-4, with unresolved D. The CDR3 sequence is 12 residues long. V gave up 3 bases and J gave up 6 bases, with 9 bases separating them. CDR3 nucleotides: TGTGCCAGCAGTTTTGGTCGATCCGAGCAGTACTTC. This codes for CASSFGRSEQYF.

This clonotype was seen at least ten times. The V and J genes are TRBV7-6 and TRBJ2-6, with D possibly called TRBD1 or TRBD2 (5 bases each). The CDR3 totals 18 residues. Germline CDR1 and CDR2: SGHVS and FNYEAQ. V lost 5 bases and J lost 0, with 17 bases in between. The CDR3: CASSPRAGSTSGANVLTF. As DNA, the CDR3 is TGTGCCAGCAGCCCCAGGGCAGGGAGCACCTCTGGGGCCAACGTCCTGACTTTC.

The chain couples TRBV6-2 or TRBV6-3 to TRBJ2-7; D unresolved. Germline CDR1 MNHEY, CDR2 SVGEGT. V gave up 4 bases and J gave up 2 bases, with 12 bases separating them. The CDR3 contains 14 residues. CDR3 loop: CASSSGVAAYEQYF. The CDR3 region has the DNA TGTGCCAGCAGTTCAGGAGTCGCCGCCTACGAGCAGTACTTC.

This clonotype was counted many times. This chain uses TRBV7-3 with TRBJ2-7; D perhaps matches TRBD2 (5 bases). Germline V gives CDR1 SGHTA, CDR2 FQGTGA. CDR3 length: 13 amino acids. Between the trimmed V and J ends, which lost 5 bases and 3 bases, there was a span of 11 bases. In DNA, the CDR3 is TGTGCCAGCAGCATAGGACTGCGCTACGAGCAGTACTTC. This gives the protein CASSIGLRYEQYF. Combining the CDR3 with reference TRBV7-3 and TRBJ2-7 gives the whole variable domain GAGVSQTPSNKVTEKGKYVELRCDPISGHTALYWYRQSLGQGPEFLIYFQGTGAADDSGLPNDRFFAVRPEGSVSTLKIQRTERGDSAVYLCASSIGLRYEQYFGPGTRLTVT.

Only a few counts were recorded for this clonotype. The chain couples TRBV6-5 to TRBJ1-2; the D is unclear. Trimming took off 4 bases at V and 5 bases at J, with 14 bases between the two ends. The CDR3 runs 14 residues. Germline lookup yields CDR1 MNHEY and CDR2 SVGAGI. The CDR3 nucleotides read TGTGCCAGCAGTTCCCCAACTCGAGGATATGGCTACACCTTC. Encoded protein: CASSSPTRGYGYTF.